The rows below give T cell receptor beta chains drawn from one sample of a study of shared T cell receptors in the human thymus. Repertoires were generated with immunoSEQ multiplex PCR, while TCRdb's copy carries only in-frame clones and drops some. The profile shows 550,000 to 800,000 clones, approximately 85% of them singletons. The same specimen was also included in a second study, on human thymus T cells.

The sequenced sample was thymocytes. These receptors were obtained from a girl under two years old with a congenital heart defect. CDR3s include the opening cysteine and the closing phenylalanine or tryptophan. A D gene is named only where the DNA matches it firmly. Not every row has a clone size; where given, it reads once, few, many or a size class.

.	TRBJ2-1	TRBD2	TRBV10-3	CAISECLAGVVVFSEQFF	TGTGCCATCAGTGAATGTCTAGCGGGGGTGGTCGTATTCAGTGAGCAGTTCTTC
once	TRBJ1-2	.	TRBV28	CAAEQTGPGGYTF	TGTGCCGCCGAACAGACAGGCCCGGGTGGCTACACCTTC
.	TRBJ1-6	TRBD1	TRBV15	CATSRRPGQAYNSPLHF	TGTGCCACCAGCAGACGACCGGGACAGGCCTATAATTCACCCCTCCACTTT
.	TRBJ2-3	.	TRBV5-1	CASTGVTTDTQYF	TGCGCCAGCACGGGGGTCACCACAGATACGCAGTATTTT
.	TRBJ2-1	.	TRBV9	CASSEGGGSYNEQFF	TGTGCCAGCAGCGAGGGGGGAGGGTCCTACAATGAGCAGTTCTTC
.	TRBJ1-1	TRBD1	TRBV5-6	CASSLAAYRGDTEAFF	TGTGCCAGCAGCTTGGCCGCTTACAGGGGAGACACTGAAGCTTTCTTT
.	TRBJ2-2	.	TRBV9	CASSVRGTGELFF	TGTGCCAGCAGCGTACGCGGCACCGGGGAGCTGTTTTTT
.	TRBJ2-1	TRBD2	TRBV28	CASSSTGLALGENEQFF	TGTGCCAGCAGTTCCACCGGACTAGCACTGGGAGAGAATGAGCAGTTCTTC
.	TRBJ2-7	.	TRBV2	CASSELAFLYYEQYF	TGTGCCAGCAGTGAACTAGCTTTCTTATACTACGAGCAGTACTTC
.	TRBJ1-5	TRBD1	TRBV6-1	CASSEVGQGKQPQHF	TGTGCCAGCAGTGAAGTGGGACAGGGTAAACAGCCCCAGCATTTT